Listed here are 18 T cell receptor beta chains from one sample, sequenced in a study of low-dose radiotherapy and immunotherapy resistance in tumors. Covering alpha and beta chains, TRAV- and TRBV-specific primers were used for the first-strand cDNA. Both a constant-region primer and a V-primer adapter served to amplify TCRs across 15 to 20 PCR cycles. A single record per CDR3 protein comes from TCRdb applying MiXCR to the reads. Of some 57,000 distinct CDR3 sequences in the sample, 25% were seen once. Specified time point: before trial treatment. The sample here was PBMCs, taken before treatment. Receptor source: a male donor with prostate cancer.

This clonotype was detected many times. The rearrangement uses TRBV3-1 and TRBJ2-7; perhaps TRBD2 as D (5 bases). Germline V CDR1 and CDR2: LGHDT, YNNKEL (reference sequence). The V end was cut by 3 bases, the J end by 2 bases, with 8 bases between. This CDR3 region has 13 residues. CDR3 in amino acids: CASSQPGTYEQYF. CDR3 sequence (DNA): TGTGCCAGCAGCCAGCCGGGGACCTACGAGCAGTACTTC.

The chain recombines TRBV28 with TRBJ2-1; 7 nucleotides align to TRBD2. The germline gives CDR1 MDHEN, CDR2 SYDVKM. This CDR3 spans 15 amino acids. Trimming took 3 bases from V and 7 from J; bases not matched to a gene: 9. This CDR3 reads CASSFLDGAGNEQFF. For the CDR3, the DNA is TGTGCCAGCAGTTTTTTGGACGGAGCGGGGAATGAGCAGTTCTTC.

The rearrangement joins TRBV20-1 to TRBJ2-7; the match to TRBD1 covers 8 bases. Unmatched junction bases numbered 10, after V lost 5 bases and J lost 1 base. This CDR3 has 15 residues. Germline V CDR1 and CDR2: DFQATT, SNEGSKA (reference sequence). This CDR3 is CSAQEGTGESYEQYF. CDR3 bases: TGCAGTGCTCAAGAGGGGACAGGAGAGTCCTACGAGCAGTACTTC.

The rearrangement uses TRBV5-1 and TRBJ1-1, with unresolved D. V was cut by 0 bases and J by 1 base, with 10 bases left in between. The length of the CDR3 is 15 residues. Germline V CDR1 and CDR2: SGHRS, YFSETQ. The CDR3 nucleotides read TGCGCCAGCAGCTTGGCCGGTAGGCCGAACACTGAAGCTTTCTTT. Amino acids: CASSLAGRPNTEAFF.

On this clonotype: A junction end diverges from the germline sequence, so it may reflect a read error. This chain uses TRBV15 with TRBJ2-5; weak D call: TRBD1 (5 bases). From germline, CDR1 is LNHNV and CDR2 YYDKDF (reference sequence). The CDR3 spans 12 residues. This CDR3 reads CATSGHQETQYF. The CDR3 DNA follows: TGTGCCACCAGCGGACACCAGGAGACCCAGTACTTC.

This clonotype has at least ten counts. This sequence joins TRBV6-5 and TRBJ2-2, with D perhaps TRBD2 (7 bases). V was shortened by 7 bases and J by 0 bases, with 15 bases between the two germline ends. Germline V CDR1 and CDR2: MNHEY, SVGAGI. The CDR3 spans 16 residues. The CDR3 loop is CASTRGGAANTGELFF. CDR3 DNA: TGTGCCAGCACCCGAGGGGGGGCAGCGAACACCGGGGAGCTGTTTTTT.

This clonotype came up many times. This rearrangement joins TRBV30 to TRBJ1-1; tentative D call: TRBD1 (6 bases). CDR1 is GTSNPN, CDR2 SVGIG, per germline (reference sequence). This CDR3 is built from 15 residues. V was cut by 1 base and J by 3 bases, with 15 bases left in between. Written as DNA, the CDR3 is TGTGCCTGGAGTGGACGGGGGGCGAAGGACACTGAAGCTTTCTTT. This sequence encodes CAWSGRGAKDTEAFF.

This clonotype showed up many times. This chain connects TRBV27 to TRBJ2-1; D possibly corresponds to TRBD2 (5 bases). Trimming removed 5 bases at V and 1 base at J, with 6 bases between. This CDR3 spans 13 amino acids. Germline CDR1 and CDR2: MNHEY and SMNVEV (reference sequence). CDR3 bases: TGTGCCAGCAGTGTAGCGTCCTACAATGAGCAGTTCTTC. It codes for CASSVASYNEQFF.

This clonotype occurred many times. The chain has TRBV5-6 and TRBJ2-2; 8 nucleotides match TRBD1. The germline V gene encodes CDR1 SGHDT and CDR2 YYEEEE. After removal of 4 bases from V and 7 bases from J, the junction contained 6 bases not matched to a gene. The CDR3 length is 14 residues. The CDR3 DNA sequence: TGTGCCAGCAGCCTGACAGGGGTGGACGGGGAGCTGTTTTTT. This sequence encodes CASSLTGVDGELFF.

This clonotype showed up many times. Germline is not matched at one junction end, which may reflect a read error. V gene TRBV4-1 combines with J gene TRBJ2-1, with 12 bases fitting TRBD2. CDR1 and CDR2 from the germline V gene are MGHRA and YSYEKL. This CDR3 has 15 residues. The chain's CDR3 is CASSLTSGSLREHLF. The CDR3 nucleotides are TGCGCCAGCAGCCTGACTAGCGGGAGCCTGCGGGAGCATCTCTTC.

This clonotype is medium-sized by share. One end of the junction is discordant with germline, which a read error may explain. V usage is TRBV5-1 and J usage is TRBJ1-2; no definite D call. From germline, CDR1 is SGHRS and CDR2 YFSETQ. This CDR3 contains 15 residues. As DNA, the CDR3 is TGTGCCAGCAGCTTGGAAGGATTGGCAGTCGAAGGCTACACCTTC. This translates into CASSLEGLAVEGYTF.

In this sample, this clonotype turned up many times. The rearrangement uses TRBV7-9 and TRBJ2-1, with D hard to call. Germline V gene lookup returns CDR1 SEHNR and CDR2 FQNEAQ (reference sequence). Trimming removed 4 bases at V and 0 bases at J, with 16 bases between. CDR3 length equals 17 residues. In nucleotides, the CDR3 is TGTGCCAGCAGCTCGCAATTGACTGCTGTCTCCTACAATGAGCAGTTCTTC. Its protein product is CASSSQLTAVSYNEQFF.

This clonotype was seen repeatedly, ten times or more. The V call is TRBV2, the J call TRBJ2-6, with TRBD1 as a possible D gene (6 bases). This CDR3 has 14 residues. CDR1 SNHLY and CDR2 FYNNEI come from the germline V gene. V lost 4 bases and J 4 bases, leaving 8 bases between the germline ends. The CDR3 reads CASSGTAGANVLTF. The CDR3, as DNA: TGTGCCAGCAGTGGGACAGCCGGGGCCAACGTCCTGACTTTC. The full variable domain, in which reference TRBV2 and TRBJ2-6 provide the parts outside the CDR3, is EPEVTQTPSHQVTQMGQEVILRCVPISNHLYFYWYRQILGQKVEFLVSFYNNEISEKSEIFDDQFSVERPDGSNFTLKIRSTKLEDSAMYFCASSGTAGANVLTFGAGSRLTVL.

This rearrangement joins TRBV6-6 to TRBJ2-5, with D tentatively TRBD2 (7 bases). The CDR3 loop spans 13 amino acids. Germline V gene sequence: CDR1 MNHNY, CDR2 SVGAGI (reference sequence). Trimming stripped 6 bases from V and 9 bases from J, with 17 bases between. The CDR3 DNA reads as TGTGCCAGCAGGGGGGGGCTGGCGGAGGCCCAGTACTTC. Amino acid sequence: CASRGGLAEAQYF.

This clonotype was seen many times. The V and J genes are TRBV28 and TRBJ2-4, with TRBD2 matching over 12 bases. In germline, CDR1 is MDHEN, CDR2 SYDVKM. Unmatched junction bases numbered 1, after V lost 3 bases and J lost 7 bases. This CDR3 is 14 amino acids long. CDR3: CASSFLAGGNIQYF. The CDR3 DNA reads as TGTGCCAGCAGTTTCCTAGCGGGAGGGAACATTCAGTACTTC.

The table lists this clonotype with many counts. The chain links TRBV6-6 to TRBJ1-1; the D is unclear. This CDR3 is 15 amino acids long. Between the trimmed V and J ends, which lost 6 bases and 6 bases, there was a span of 20 bases. The germline gives CDR1 MNHNY, CDR2 SVGAGI (reference sequence). The CDR3 DNA follows: TGTGCCAGCAGGGTCACCCGTGGAGCGGGAGCTGAAGCTTTCTTT. As protein: CASRVTRGAGAEAFF.

This rearrangement joins TRBV20-1 to TRBJ1-1; D perhaps matches TRBD1 (6 bases). The germline CDR1 and CDR2 sequences are DFQATT and SNEGSKA (reference sequence). V lost 0 bases and J 1 base, leaving 12 bases between the germline ends. The CDR3 extends over 15 amino acids. The CDR3 sequence is CSAREGGLGNTEAFF. The CDR3 DNA follows: TGCAGTGCTAGAGAGGGGGGGCTCGGGAACACTGAAGCTTTCTTT.

This chain joins TRBV28 and TRBJ2-5; possibly TRBD1 or TRBD2 for D (5 bases each). In germline, CDR1 is MDHEN, CDR2 SYDVKM. This CDR3 has 16 residues. Trimming removed 5 bases at V and 5 bases at J, with 21 bases between. The CDR3 protein is CASSPPGTVDRETQYF. The DNA of the CDR3 is TGTGCCAGCAGTCCGCCCGGGACGGTGGATCGGGAGACCCAGTACTTC.